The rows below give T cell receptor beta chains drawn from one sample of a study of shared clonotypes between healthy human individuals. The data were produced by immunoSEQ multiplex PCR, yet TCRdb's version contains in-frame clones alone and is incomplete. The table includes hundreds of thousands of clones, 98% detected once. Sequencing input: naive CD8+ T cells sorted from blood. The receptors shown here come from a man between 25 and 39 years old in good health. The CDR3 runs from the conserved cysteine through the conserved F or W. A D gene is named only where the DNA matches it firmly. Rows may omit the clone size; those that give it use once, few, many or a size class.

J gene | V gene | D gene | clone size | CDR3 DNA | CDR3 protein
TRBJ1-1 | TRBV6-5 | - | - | TGTGCCAGCAGTTACTCGGGGTGGGGTGAAGCTTTCTTT | CASSYSGWGEAFF
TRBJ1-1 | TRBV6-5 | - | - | TGTGCCAGCAGTTACTCGGCGGGGACTGAAGCTTTCTTT | CASSYSAGTEAFF
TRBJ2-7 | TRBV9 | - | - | TGTGCCAGCAGCGAGAGCTCCTACGAGCAGTACTTC | CASSESSYEQYF
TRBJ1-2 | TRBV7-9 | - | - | TGTGCCAGCAGCTTAGGGGTTAGTGGCTATGGCTACACCTTC | CASSLGVSGYGYTF
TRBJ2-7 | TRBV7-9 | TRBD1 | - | TGTGCCAGCAGCTTAGCAGGGGGCCGCGACGAGCAGTACTTC | CASSLAGGRDEQYF
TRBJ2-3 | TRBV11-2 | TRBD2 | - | TGTGCCAGCAGTCAGACTAGCGGGGGCACAGATACGCAGTATTTT | CASSQTSGGTDTQYF
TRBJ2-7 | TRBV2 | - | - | TGTGCCAGCACCTCAGGGAACTACGAGCAGTACTTC | CASTSGNYEQYF
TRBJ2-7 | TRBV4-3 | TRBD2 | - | TGCGCCAGCAGCCAAGGGACTAGGAGCCACGAGCAGTACTTC | CASSQGTRSHEQYF
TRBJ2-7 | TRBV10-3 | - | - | TGTGCCATCCGACAGGCCTCCGCCGAGCAGTACTTC | CAIRQASAEQYF
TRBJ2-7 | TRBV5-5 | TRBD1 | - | TGTGCCAGCAGCCCGCCAACAGGGGACTACGAGCAGTACTTC | CASSPPTGDYEQYF
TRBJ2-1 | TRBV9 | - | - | TGTGCCAGCAGCTCAGGGGCAGGTGAGCAGTTCTTC | CASSSGAGEQFF
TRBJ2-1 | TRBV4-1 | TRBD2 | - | TGCGCCAGCAGCCAACTGTCTAGCGGGTTAAGCTCCTACAATGAGCAGTTCTTC | CASSQLSSGLSSYNEQFF
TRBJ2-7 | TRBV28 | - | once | TGTGCCAGCAGTTTTGGAGACAGGCTGAGCTCCTACGAGCAGTACTTC | CASSFGDRLSSYEQYF
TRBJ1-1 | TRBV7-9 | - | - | TGTGCCAGCAGCTTAGTACCATCCAGTATGAACACTGAAGCTTTCTTT | CASSLVPSSMNTEAFF
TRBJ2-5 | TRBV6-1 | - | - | TGTGCCAGCAGTGAAATAGTAGGGCTAGAGACCCAGTACTTC | CASSEIVGLETQYF
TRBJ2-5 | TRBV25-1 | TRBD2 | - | TGTGCCAGCAGCCCGGGACTAGGACGAGGGGATCAAGAGACCCAGTACTTC | CASSPGLGRGDQETQYF
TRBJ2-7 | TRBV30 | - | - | TGTGCCTGGACCACAGGGATCTACGAGCAGTACTTC | CAWTTGIYEQYF
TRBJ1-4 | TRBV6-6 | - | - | TGTGCCAGCAGCCACGCGCCTCCCCAGGAAAAACTGTTTTTT | CASSHAPPQEKLFF
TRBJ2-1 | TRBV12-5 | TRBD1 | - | TGTGCTAGTGGTTTGAGGACAGGGAGAAATGAGCAGTTCTTC | CASGLRTGRNEQFF
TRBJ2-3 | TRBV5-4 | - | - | TGTGCCAGCAGCTTGGCCTTCTCTTCAAGCACAGATACGCAGTATTTT | CASSLAFSSSTDTQYF
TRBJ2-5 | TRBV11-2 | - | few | TGTGCCAGCAGCTCATCCTCCGGGGCCAGCCGGGGGACCCAGTACTTC | CASSSSSGASRGTQYF
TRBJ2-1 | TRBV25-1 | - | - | TGTGCCAGCAGCGCAGCGGATGAGCAGTTCTTC | CASSAADEQFF
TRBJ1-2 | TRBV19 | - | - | TGTGCCACCTGGGGGGTGTATGGCTACACCTTC | CATWGVYGYTF
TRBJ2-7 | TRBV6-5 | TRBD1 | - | TGTGCCAGCAGTTACGGACAGGGAGCTCTCGAGCAGTACTTC | CASSYGQGALEQYF
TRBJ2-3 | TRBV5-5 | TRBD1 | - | TGTGCCAGCAGCCAGTGGACAGGGACTAGCACAGATACGCAGTATTTT | CASSQWTGTSTDTQYF
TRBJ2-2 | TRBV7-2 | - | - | TGTGCCAGCAGCTTAGAGTTGTTGGCAGCGTACGGGGAGCTGTTTTTT | CASSLELLAAYGELFF
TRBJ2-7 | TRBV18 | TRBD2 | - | TGTGCCAGCTCACCGATGGCGGGAGGGAACTACGAGCAGTACTTC | CASSPMAGGNYEQYF
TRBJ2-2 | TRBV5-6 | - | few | TGTGCCAGCAGCTGGACCGGGGAGCTGTTTTTT | CASSWTGELFF
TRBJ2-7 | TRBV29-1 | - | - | TGCAGCGTTGATGAAATGACAGGTGGTGAGCAGTACTTC | CSVDEMTGGEQYF
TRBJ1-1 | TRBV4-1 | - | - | TGCGCCAGCAGCCCTGCATGGGGGAACACTGAAGCTTTCTTT | CASSPAWGNTEAFF
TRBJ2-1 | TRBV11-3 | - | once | TGTGCCAGCAGCTTGCATGAACAGGGAGACAATGAGCAGTTCTTC | CASSLHEQGDNEQFF
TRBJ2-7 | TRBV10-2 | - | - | TGCGCCAGCAGTGAGTTAGTGGACATTAACTACGAGCAGTACTTC | CASSELVDINYEQYF
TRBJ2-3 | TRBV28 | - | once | TGTGCCAGCACTTTCGCAGGAAACACAGATACGCAGTATTTT | CASTFAGNTDTQYF
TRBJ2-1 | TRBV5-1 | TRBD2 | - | TGCGCCAGCAGCTTGGGCCTAGCGGGATACCACAATGAGCAGTTCTTC | CASSLGLAGYHNEQFF
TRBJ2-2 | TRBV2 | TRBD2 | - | TGTGCCAGCAGCGATCCCGGGACTAGCGGGAGTATTGTGACCGGGGAGCTGTTTTTT | CASSDPGTSGSIVTGELFF
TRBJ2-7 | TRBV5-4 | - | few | TGTGCCAGCAGCTCCTCCTACGAGCAGTACTTC | CASSSSYEQYF